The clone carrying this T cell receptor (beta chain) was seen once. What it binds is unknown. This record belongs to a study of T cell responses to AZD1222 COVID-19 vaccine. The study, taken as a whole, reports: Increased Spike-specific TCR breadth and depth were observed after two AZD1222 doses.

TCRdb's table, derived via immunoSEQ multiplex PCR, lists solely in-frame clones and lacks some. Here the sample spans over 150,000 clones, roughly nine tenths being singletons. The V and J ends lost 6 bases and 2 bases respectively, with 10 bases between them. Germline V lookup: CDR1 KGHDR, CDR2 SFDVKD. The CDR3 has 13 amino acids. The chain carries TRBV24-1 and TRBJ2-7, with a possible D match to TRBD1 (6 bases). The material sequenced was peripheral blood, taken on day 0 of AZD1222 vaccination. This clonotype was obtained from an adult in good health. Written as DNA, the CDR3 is TGTGCCACCAGTTCGCCAGGGGCCTACGAGCAGTACTTC. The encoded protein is CATSSPGAYEQYF.